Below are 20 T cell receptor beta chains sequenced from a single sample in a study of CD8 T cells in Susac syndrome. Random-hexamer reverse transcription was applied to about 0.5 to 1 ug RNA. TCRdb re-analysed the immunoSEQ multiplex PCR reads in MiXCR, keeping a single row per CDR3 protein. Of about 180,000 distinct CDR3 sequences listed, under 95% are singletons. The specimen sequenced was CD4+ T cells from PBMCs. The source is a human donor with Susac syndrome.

The DNA of the CDR3 is TGTGCCTGGAGTTCACGGAACACCGGGGAGCTGTTTTTT. It encodes CAWSSRNTGELFF. The rearrangement joins TRBV30 to TRBJ2-2; D gene unclear. Germline loops: CDR1 GTSNPN, CDR2 SVGIG (reference sequence). Trimming took off 2 bases at V and 1 base at J, with 5 bases between the two ends. This CDR3 comprises 13 residues.

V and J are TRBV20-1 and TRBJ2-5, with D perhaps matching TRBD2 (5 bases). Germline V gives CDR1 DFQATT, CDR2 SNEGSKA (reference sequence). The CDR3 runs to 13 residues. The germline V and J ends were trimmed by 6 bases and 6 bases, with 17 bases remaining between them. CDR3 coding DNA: TGCAGTGCGAAACTAGTAGTAGAGCAGACCCAGTACTTC. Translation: CSAKLVVEQTQYF.

In DNA form, the CDR3 reads TGTGCCAGCAGCCAACTCCTGACCGAGTACCAAGAGACCCAGTACTTC. The encoded protein is CASSQLLTEYQETQYF. The chain links TRBV14 to TRBJ2-5, with D unresolved. This CDR3 has 16 amino acids. V dropped 2 bases and J dropped 0 bases, with 13 bases sitting between them. Germline V lookup: CDR1 SGHDN, CDR2 FVKESK. The complete variable domain, with remaining parts taken from reference TRBV14 and TRBJ2-5, reads EAGVTQFPSHSVIEKGQTVTLRCDPISGHDNLYWYRRVMGKEIKFLLHFVKESKQDESGMPNNRFLAERTGGTYSTLKVQPAELEDSGVYFCASSQLLTEYQETQYFGPGTRLLVL.

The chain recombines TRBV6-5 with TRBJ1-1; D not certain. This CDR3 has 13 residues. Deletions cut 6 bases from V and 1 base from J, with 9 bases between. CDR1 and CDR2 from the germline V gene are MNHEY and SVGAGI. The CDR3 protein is CASRRLENTEAFF. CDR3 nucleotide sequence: TGTGCCAGCAGACGTCTGGAGAACACTGAAGCTTTCTTT.

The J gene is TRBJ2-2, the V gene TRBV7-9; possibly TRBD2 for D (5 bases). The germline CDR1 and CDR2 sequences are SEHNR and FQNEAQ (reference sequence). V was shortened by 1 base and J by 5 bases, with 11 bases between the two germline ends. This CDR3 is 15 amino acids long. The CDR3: CASSLVGRITGELFF. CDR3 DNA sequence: TGTGCCAGCAGCTTAGTTGGGAGAATAACCGGGGAGCTGTTTTTT.

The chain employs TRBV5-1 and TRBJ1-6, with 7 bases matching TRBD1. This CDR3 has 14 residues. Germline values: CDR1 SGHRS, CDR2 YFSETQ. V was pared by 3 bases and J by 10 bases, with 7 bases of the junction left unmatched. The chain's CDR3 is CASSSTQGESPLHF. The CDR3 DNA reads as TGCGCCAGCAGCTCGACGCAGGGGGAATCACCCCTCCACTTT.

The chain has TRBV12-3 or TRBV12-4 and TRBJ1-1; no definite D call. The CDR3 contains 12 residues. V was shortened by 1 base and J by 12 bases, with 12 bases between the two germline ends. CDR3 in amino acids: CASSLGGSATFF. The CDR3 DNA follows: TGTGCCAGCAGTTTAGGCGGGTCGGCGACTTTCTTT.

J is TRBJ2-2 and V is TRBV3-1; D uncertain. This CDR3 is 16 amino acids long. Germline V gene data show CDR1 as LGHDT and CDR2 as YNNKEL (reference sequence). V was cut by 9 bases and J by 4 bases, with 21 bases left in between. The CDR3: CASKDVKGLATGELFF. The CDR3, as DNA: TGTGCCAGTAAAGACGTCAAAGGGTTGGCCACCGGGGAGCTGTTTTTT.

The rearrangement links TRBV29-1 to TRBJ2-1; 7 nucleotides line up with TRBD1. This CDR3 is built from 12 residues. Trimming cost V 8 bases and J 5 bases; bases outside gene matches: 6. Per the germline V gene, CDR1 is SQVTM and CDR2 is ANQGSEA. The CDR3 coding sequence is TGCAGCTTCCGACAGGGTAACAATGAGCAGTTCTTC. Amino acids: CSFRQGNNEQFF.

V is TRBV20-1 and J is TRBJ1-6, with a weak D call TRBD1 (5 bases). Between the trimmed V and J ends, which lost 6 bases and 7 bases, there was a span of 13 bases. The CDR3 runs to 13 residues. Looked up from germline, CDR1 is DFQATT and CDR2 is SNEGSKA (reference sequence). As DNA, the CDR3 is TGCAGTGCCCAAATGGGGGTAAATTCACCCCTCCACTTT. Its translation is CSAQMGVNSPLHF.

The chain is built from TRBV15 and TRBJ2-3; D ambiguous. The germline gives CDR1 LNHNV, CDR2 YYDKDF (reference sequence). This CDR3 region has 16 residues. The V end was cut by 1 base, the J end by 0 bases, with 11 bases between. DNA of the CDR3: TGTGCCACCAGCAGAGGTGATTCGACTAGCACAGATACGCAGTATTTT. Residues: CATSRGDSTSTDTQYF.

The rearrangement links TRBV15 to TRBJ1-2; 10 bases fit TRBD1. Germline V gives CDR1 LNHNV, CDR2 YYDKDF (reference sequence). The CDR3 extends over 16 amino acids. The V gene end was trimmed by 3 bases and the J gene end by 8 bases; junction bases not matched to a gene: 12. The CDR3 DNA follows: TGTGCCACCAGCAGGGGACAGGGGCCGCCGCACGGCGGCTACACCTTC. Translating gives CATSRGQGPPHGGYTF.

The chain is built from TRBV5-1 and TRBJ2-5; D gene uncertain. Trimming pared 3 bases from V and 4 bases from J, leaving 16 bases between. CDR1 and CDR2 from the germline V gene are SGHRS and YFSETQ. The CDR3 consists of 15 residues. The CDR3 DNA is TGCGCCAGCAGCTCCTTAACACCCATCGGAGAGACCCAGTACTTC. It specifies CASSSLTPIGETQYF. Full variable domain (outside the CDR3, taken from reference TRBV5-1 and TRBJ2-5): KAGVTQTPRYLIKTRGQQVTLSCSPISGHRSVSWYQQTPGQGLQFLFEYFSETQRNKGNFPGRFSGRQFSNSRSEMNVSTLELGDSALYLCASSSLTPIGETQYFGPGTRLLVL.

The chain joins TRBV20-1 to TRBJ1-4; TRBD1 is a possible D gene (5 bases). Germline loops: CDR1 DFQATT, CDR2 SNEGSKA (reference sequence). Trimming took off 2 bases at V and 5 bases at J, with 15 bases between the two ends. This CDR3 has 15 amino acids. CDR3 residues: CSARNYGGANEKLFF. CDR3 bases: TGCAGTGCTAGAAACTACGGCGGGGCCAATGAAAAACTGTTTTTT.

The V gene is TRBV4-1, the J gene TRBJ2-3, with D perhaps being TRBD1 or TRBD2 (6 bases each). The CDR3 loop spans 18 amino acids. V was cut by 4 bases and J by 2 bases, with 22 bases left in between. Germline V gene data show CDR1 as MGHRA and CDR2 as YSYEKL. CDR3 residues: CASSPMGGLPQFTDTQYF. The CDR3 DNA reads TGCGCCAGCAGCCCTATGGGGGGCTTGCCACAATTCACAGATACGCAGTATTTT.

CDR3 region: CAWSVGPTWPQHF. CDR3 DNA: TGTGCCTGGAGTGTCGGGCCTACCTGGCCCCAGCATTTT. The chain is built from TRBV30 and TRBJ1-5; D call uncertain. With 0 bases removed from V and 9 bases from J, the gap between germline ends came to 12 bases. The germline gives CDR1 GTSNPN, CDR2 SVGIG (reference sequence). This CDR3 has 13 residues.

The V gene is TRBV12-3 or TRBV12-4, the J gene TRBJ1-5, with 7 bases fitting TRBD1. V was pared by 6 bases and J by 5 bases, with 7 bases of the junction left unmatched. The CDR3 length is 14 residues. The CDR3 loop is CASSLDRVYQPQHF. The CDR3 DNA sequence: TGTGCCAGCAGCCTAGACAGGGTTTATCAGCCCCAGCATTTT.

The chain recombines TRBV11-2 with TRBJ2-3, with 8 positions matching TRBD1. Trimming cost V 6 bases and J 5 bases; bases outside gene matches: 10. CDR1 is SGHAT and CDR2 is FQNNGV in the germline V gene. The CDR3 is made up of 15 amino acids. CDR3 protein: CASSSWTGSIDTQYF. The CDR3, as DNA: TGTGCCAGCAGTTCCTGGACAGGGTCTATAGATACGCAGTATTTT.

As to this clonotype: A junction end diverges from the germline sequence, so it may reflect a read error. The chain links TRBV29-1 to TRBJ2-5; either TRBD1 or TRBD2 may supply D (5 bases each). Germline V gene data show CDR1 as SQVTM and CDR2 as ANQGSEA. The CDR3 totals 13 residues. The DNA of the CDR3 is TGCAGCGGTGAAGCGGACACCCAAGAGACCCAGTACTTC. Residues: CSGEADTQETQYF.

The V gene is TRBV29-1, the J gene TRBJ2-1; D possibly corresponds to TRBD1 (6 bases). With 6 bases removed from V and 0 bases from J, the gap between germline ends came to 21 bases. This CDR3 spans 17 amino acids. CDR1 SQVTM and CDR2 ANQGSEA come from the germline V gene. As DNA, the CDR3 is TGCAGCGTCCCCCCCGACAGGCCCGCCAGCTCCTACAATGAGCAGTTCTTC. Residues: CSVPPDRPASSYNEQFF.